This TCR beta chain was captured by sequencing in a study of T cell responses to AZD1222 COVID-19 vaccine. General study results and limits: Among spike-specific TCRs, nearly half reportedly target unmutated variant regions. White British ancestry dominated among donors, who included more females, and clonal diversity was possibly underestimated.

Repertoires were generated with immunoSEQ multiplex PCR, while TCRdb's copy carries only in-frame clones and drops some. The sample has 65,000 to 95,000 clones; 75% to 85% are singletons. Note on this clone: Its antigen is not identified.

Deletions cut 0 bases from V and 3 bases from J, with 12 bases between. CDR3 size: 15 residues. CDR1 is SSHAT and CDR2 is FNYEAQ in the germline V gene (reference sequence). The chain joins TRBV7-7 to TRBJ2-7; no firm D call. The sample here was peripheral blood, taken on day 0 of AZD1222 vaccination. This receptor was taken from an adult in good health. The CDR3 loop reads CASSLAFVSLYEQYF. Here the CDR3 DNA reads TGTGCCAGCAGCTTAGCTTTTGTGTCCCTCTACGAGCAGTACTTC.